This paragraph covers one TCR beta chain sequence. Per the germline V gene, CDR1 is KGHSH and CDR2 is LQKENI. Trimming stripped 4 bases from V and 0 bases from J, with 13 bases between. CDR3 length: 16 residues. TCRdb's table, derived via immunoSEQ multiplex PCR, lists solely in-frame clones and lacks some. The sample consists of approximately 120,000 clones, roughly 84% of them appearing once. The data derive from a study of control samples from healthy donors and cancer patients. This receptor was obtained from a man between 18 and 35 years old in good health. Sequenced input: blood. The chain combines TRBV18 with TRBJ1-3; D is unclear. The CDR3 loop is CASSRGGQNSGNTIYF. DNA for the CDR3: TGTGCCAGCTCACGAGGCGGGCAGAACTCTGGAAACACCATATATTTT. The full variable domain, completed using reference TRBV18 and TRBJ1-3, is NAGVMQNPRHLVRRRGQEARLRCSPMKGHSHVYWYRQLPEEGLKFMVYLQKENIIDESGMPKERFSAEFPKEGPSILRIQQVVRGDSAAYFCASSRGGQNSGNTIYFGEGSWLTVV.